The table lists the clone carrying this T cell receptor (beta chain) with a few counts. What it recognizes is unknown. V lost 7 bases to trimming and J lost 9 bases, with 13 bases between them. Germline CDR1 DFQATT, CDR2 SNEGSKA (reference sequence). The CDR3 has 11 amino acids. This sample is drawn from a study of cytomegalovirus exposure and HLA in healthy donors. General study findings and limits: A later analysis linked a missense DCLRE1C variant to TCR beta V- and J-gene trimming.

The PCR employed 60 Vbeta primers together with 13 Jbeta primers. Assay: immunoSEQ multiplex PCR; the TCRdb copy retains only in-frame clones and omits some. The repertoire holds 120,000 to 150,000 clones, with 70% to 85% as singletons. The specimen was PBMCs. The chain couples TRBV20-1 to TRBJ2-4; D might be TRBD2 (5 bases). The origin of this receptor is a woman in her thirties or forties in good health and CMV-seronegative. CDR3 bases: TGCAGTGTTCCTCGCGGAGGCATTCAGTACTTC. Translation gives CSVPRGGIQYF.